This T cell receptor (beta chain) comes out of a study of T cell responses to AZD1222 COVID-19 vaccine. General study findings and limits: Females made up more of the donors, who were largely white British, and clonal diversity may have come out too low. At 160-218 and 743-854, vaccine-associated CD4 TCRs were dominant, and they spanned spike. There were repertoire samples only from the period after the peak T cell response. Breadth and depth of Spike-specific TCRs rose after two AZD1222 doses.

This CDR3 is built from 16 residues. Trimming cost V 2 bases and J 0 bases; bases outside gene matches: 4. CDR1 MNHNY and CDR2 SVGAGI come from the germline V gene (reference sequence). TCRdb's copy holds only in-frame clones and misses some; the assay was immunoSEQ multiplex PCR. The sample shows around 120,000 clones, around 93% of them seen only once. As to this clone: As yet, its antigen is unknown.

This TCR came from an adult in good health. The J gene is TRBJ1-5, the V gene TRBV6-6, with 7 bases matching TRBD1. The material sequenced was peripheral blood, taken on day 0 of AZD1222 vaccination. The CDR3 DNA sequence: TGTGCCAGCAGTTACGGGCAGGGGGATAGCAATCAGCCCCAGCATTTT. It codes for CASSYGQGDSNQPQHF.